The 27 T cell receptor beta chains presented below share a single source sample, sequenced in a study of cytomegalovirus exposure and HLA in healthy donors. 60 Vbeta and 13 Jbeta primers were used in PCR. Repertoires were generated with immunoSEQ multiplex PCR, while TCRdb's copy carries only in-frame clones and drops some. The repertoire includes about 72,000 clones, approximately 78% of them detected once, and about 6.5% sits in the top ten. Sequences were obtained from PBMCs. All receptors derive from a human donor in good health.

The chain couples TRBV10-3 to TRBJ2-5; 14 bases agree with TRBD2. Germline V gene data show CDR1 as ENHRY and CDR2 as SYGVKD. The CDR3 length is 18 residues. V shed 10 bases and J 4 bases; nucleotides not matched to a gene: 17. In DNA, the CDR3 is TGTGCCACCTCCCCGACTAGCGGGGGGGCAATCGTGGCAGAGACCCAGTACTTC. As protein: CATSPTSGGAIVAETQYF.

V usage is TRBV18 and J usage is TRBJ2-7, with 9 bases lining up with TRBD2. The CDR3 has 15 amino acids. V lost 0 bases to trimming and J lost 3 bases; unmatched junction nucleotides: 3. Germline loops: CDR1 KGHSH, CDR2 LQKENI. CDR3 in amino acids: CASSPPTSGYYEQYF. CDR3 DNA sequence: TGTGCCAGCTCACCACCGACTAGCGGATACTACGAGCAGTACTTC.

This clone was counted a few times. The rearrangement uses TRBV28 and TRBJ1-1; 9 bases match TRBD1. The CDR3 is 14 amino acids. V gave up 4 bases and J gave up 1 base; unmatched junction bases: 1. Germline loops: CDR1 MDHEN, CDR2 SYDVKM. The CDR3 sequence is CASSSDRGNTEAFF. The CDR3 DNA sequence: TGTGCCAGCAGTTCGGACAGGGGGAACACTGAAGCTTTCTTT. Full variable domain (remainder filled in from reference TRBV28 and TRBJ1-1): DVKVTQSSRYLVKRTGEKVFLECVQDMDHENMFWYRQDPGLGLRLIYFSYDVKMKEKGDIPEGYSVSREKKERFSLILESASTNQTSMYLCASSSDRGNTEAFFGQGTRLTVV.

V is TRBV7-8 and J is TRBJ2-7; D may be TRBD2 (6 bases). CDR1 SGHVS and CDR2 FQNEAQ come from the germline V gene. V was shortened by 2 bases and J by 10 bases, with 12 bases between the two germline ends. The CDR3 has 12 amino acids. The CDR3 DNA reads TGTGCCAGCAGCTTACCCGGGGGAACCCAGTACTTC. Protein sequence: CASSLPGGTQYF.

The CDR3 loop reads CASSPTSGPSYEQYF. The CDR3 DNA follows: TGTGCCAGCAGCCCGACTAGCGGGCCTTCCTACGAGCAGTACTTC. The J gene is TRBJ2-7, the V gene TRBV5-4, with 10 bases aligning to TRBD2. The ends lost 4 bases at V and 1 base at J; junction bases unmatched: 5. This CDR3 is 15 amino acids long. The germline CDR1 and CDR2 sequences are SGHNT and YYREEE (reference sequence).

V is TRBV11-3 and J is TRBJ2-5, with D maybe TRBD1 (7 bases). The V end lost 5 bases, the J end lost 7 bases, and 20 bases lay between the germline ends. This CDR3 region has 15 residues. Germline lookup yields CDR1 SGHNT and CDR2 YENEEA. DNA of the CDR3: TGTGCCAGCAGCCTCCAGGGGGGCTCTGAAGGGACCCAGTACTTC. Translated, it gives CASSLQGGSEGTQYF.

The V and J genes are TRBV5-1 and TRBJ2-1; the D gene is possibly TRBD1 (5 bases). The germline V and J ends were trimmed by 0 bases and 12 bases, with 10 bases remaining between them. The CDR3 sequence is 12 residues long. Germline lookup yields CDR1 SGHRS and CDR2 YFSETQ. In nucleotides, the CDR3 is TGCGCCAGCAGCTTGGAGGGGTGTTTGCAGTTCTTC. This translates into CASSLEGCLQFF.

The chain carries TRBV27 and TRBJ1-3; D perhaps matches TRBD1 (5 bases). V was pared by 2 bases and J by 0 bases, with 8 bases between. This CDR3 region has 15 residues. CDR1 MNHEY and CDR2 SMNVEV come from the germline V gene (reference sequence). CDR3: CASSLTGSSGNTIYF. The CDR3 DNA is TGTGCCAGCAGTTTAACAGGCAGCTCTGGAAACACCATATATTTT.

This rearrangement joins TRBV4-3 to TRBJ1-1, with TRBD1 as a possible D gene (6 bases). This CDR3 region has 17 residues. Germline values: CDR1 LGHNA, CDR2 YSLEER. Trimming cost V 1 base and J 3 bases, with 18 bases left between them. The CDR3 loop reads CASSQVVGGDRYTEAFF. The CDR3, as DNA: TGCGCCAGCAGCCAAGTAGTAGGGGGGGACCGCTACACTGAAGCTTTCTTT.

The V call is TRBV4-1, the J call TRBJ2-5; a weak D match, TRBD1 (6 bases). The V gene's germline CDR1 is MGHRA and CDR2 YSYEKL. The CDR3 covers 13 residues. V lost 4 bases and J lost 5, with 11 bases in between. The CDR3 spells CASSLQGSETQYF. The CDR3 nucleotides are TGCGCCAGCAGCCTACAGGGAAGCGAGACCCAGTACTTC.

V gene TRBV7-8 combines with J gene TRBJ2-1; 7 bases agree with TRBD2. The CDR3 covers 15 residues. CDR1 and CDR2 (germline): SGHVS, FQNEAQ. The V and J ends lost 3 bases and 3 bases, in that order; junction bases with no gene match: 5. The DNA of the CDR3 is TGTGCCAGCAGCTTGGCGGGGGTTTTCTACAATGAGCAGTTCTTC. It codes for CASSLAGVFYNEQFF. Using reference TRBV7-8 and TRBJ2-1 for the parts outside the CDR3, the full variable domain is GAGVSQSPRYKVAKRGQDVALRCDPISGHVSLFWYQQALGQGPEFLTYFQNEAQLDKSGLPSDRFFAERPEGSVSTLKIQRTQQEDSAVYLCASSLAGVFYNEQFFGPGTRLTVL.

Written as DNA, the CDR3 is TGTATCCGGGACAGGATTCATCAGCCCCAGCATTTT. This gives the protein CIRDRIHQPQHF. The chain combines TRBV21-1 with TRBJ1-5; the table's D gene call, TRBD1, was not cross checked with the DNA. TRBV21-1 is deemed a pseudogene. The CDR3 is 12 residues long.

The rearrangement links TRBV5-1 to TRBJ2-2, with D perhaps TRBD1 (5 bases). V was trimmed by 0 bases and J by 6 bases, leaving 12 bases between them. The CDR3 consists of 15 residues. Germline CDR1 SGHRS, CDR2 YFSETQ. In DNA, the CDR3 is TGCGCCAGCAGCTTGGAAGGCAGACAGTCCGGGGAGCTGTTTTTT. Translating gives CASSLEGRQSGELFF.

J is TRBJ2-7 and V is TRBV5-6; D perhaps matches TRBD2 (6 bases). This CDR3 is built from 15 residues. Trimming took off 0 bases at V and 2 bases at J, with 12 bases between the two ends. The germline gives CDR1 SGHDT, CDR2 YYEEEE. Here the CDR3 reads CASSLGGVGPYEQYF. The CDR3 nucleotides are TGTGCCAGCAGCTTGGGGGGGGTCGGTCCCTACGAGCAGTACTTC.

This clone has only one observation. V and J are TRBV19 and TRBJ1-6, with D perhaps TRBD1 (6 bases). This CDR3 comprises 15 residues. V lost 8 bases and J lost 6, with 17 bases in between. CDR1 is LNHDA, CDR2 SQIVND, per germline (reference sequence). The CDR3 reads CASSIRQAFNSPLHF. The CDR3, as DNA: TGTGCCAGTTCTATACGACAGGCTTTTAATTCACCCCTCCACTTT.

In regard to this clone: Mismatch with germline at one junction end may stem from a read error. The genes are TRBV6-6 and TRBJ1-2; D not certain. Germline V CDR1 and CDR2: MNHNY, SVGAGI (reference sequence). The CDR3 loop spans 11 amino acids. The CDR3 sequence: CASSYSVDSNF. In nucleotides, the CDR3 is TGTGCCAGCAGTTACTCGGTGGATAGCAACTTC.

Only a few counts were recorded for this clone. The chain uses TRBV7-9 and TRBJ2-1; 10 positions agree with TRBD2. V lost 4 bases to trimming and J lost 9 bases; unmatched junction nucleotides: 9. The germline V gene encodes CDR1 SEHNR and CDR2 FQNEAQ (reference sequence). The CDR3 sequence is 15 residues long. The CDR3: CASSSLVAGGPEQFF. CDR3 nucleotide sequence: TGTGCCAGCAGCTCCCTCGTAGCGGGGGGTCCTGAGCAGTTCTTC.

This sequence joins TRBV9 and TRBJ2-1; 10 bases map to TRBD2. Germline V lookup: CDR1 SGDLS, CDR2 YYNGEE. The CDR3 has 17 residues. Trimming cost V 4 bases and J 7 bases; bases outside gene matches: 14. The CDR3 region is CASSPSGAGGPFNEQFF. CDR3 in DNA: TGTGCCAGCAGCCCCAGTGGAGCGGGGGGGCCATTTAATGAGCAGTTCTTC.

The chain combines TRBV7-2 with TRBJ1-1, with D possibly TRBD1 on 5 matching bases. With 2 bases removed from V and 4 bases from J, the gap between germline ends came to 8 bases. The CDR3 consists of 13 residues. Germline V CDR1 and CDR2: SGHTA, FQGNSA. CDR3 in amino acids: CASSLRGGTEAFF. CDR3 sequence (DNA): TGTGCCAGCAGCTTACGGGGGGGCACTGAAGCTTTCTTT.

This CDR3 reads CASSSGQGIRGEPQHF. Here the CDR3 DNA reads TGTGCCAGTAGTAGCGGACAGGGTATTAGGGGTGAGCCCCAGCATTTT. The chain joins TRBV19 to TRBJ1-5, with 8 bases that match TRBD1. The ends lost 4 bases at V and 8 bases at J; junction bases unmatched: 13. Germline assignment: CDR1 LNHDA and CDR2 SQIVND (reference sequence). The CDR3 loop spans 16 amino acids. The entire variable domain, with the rest obtained from reference TRBV19 and TRBJ1-5, is as follows: DGGITQSPKYLFRKEGQNVTLSCEQNLNHDAMYWYRQDPGQGLRLIYYSQIVNDFQKGDIAEGYSVSREKKESFPLTVTSAQKNPTAFYLCASSSGQGIRGEPQHFGDGTRLSIL.

J is TRBJ2-3 and V is TRBV7-6, with 7 bases that match TRBD2. CDR1 and CDR2 from the germline V gene are SGHVS and FNYEAQ. Trimming cost V 1 base and J 2 bases; bases outside gene matches: 3. The CDR3 has 15 amino acids. CDR3 region: CASSLVGGNTDTQYF. The CDR3 DNA follows: TGTGCCAGCAGCTTAGTGGGGGGGAACACAGATACGCAGTATTTT.

This clone is a singleton in its sample. The chain recombines TRBV2 with TRBJ1-2, with D unresolved. The germline V gene has CDR1 SNHLY and CDR2 FYNNEI. CDR3 size: 15 residues. The V end was cut by 1 base, the J end by 0 bases, with 9 bases between. CDR3 region: CASSEGRGANYGYTF. CDR3 in DNA: TGTGCCAGCAGTGAAGGACGAGGAGCTAACTATGGCTACACCTTC.

V gene TRBV18 combines with J gene TRBJ1-1; 7 positions match TRBD1. Germline CDR1 KGHSH, CDR2 LQKENI. Unmatched junction bases numbered 0, after V lost 4 bases and J lost 1 base. The CDR3 length is 13 residues. CDR3 sequence reads: CASSRDRNTEAFF. CDR3 coding DNA: TGTGCCAGCTCACGGGACAGGAACACTGAAGCTTTCTTT.

This chain links TRBV27 with TRBJ1-2; D is unclear. The CDR3 has 13 amino acids. Germline V gene data show CDR1 as MNHEY and CDR2 as SMNVEV (reference sequence). V shed 2 bases and J shed 5 bases, with 9 bases lying between them. Written as DNA, the CDR3 is TGTGCCAGCAGTTTAAACGGGGAATATGGCTACACCTTC. This gives the protein CASSLNGEYGYTF.

This clone was seen more than once but under ten times. As DNA, the CDR3 is TGTGCCAGCAGCTCCCTCATACCGGGACAGGGTCAAGAAAAACTGTTTTTT. This codes for CASSSLIPGQGQEKLFF. The chain uses TRBV7-3 and TRBJ1-4; 9 nucleotides agree with TRBD1. Trimming took 4 bases from V and 8 from J; bases not matched to a gene: 14. This CDR3 is 17 amino acids long. The germline V gene has CDR1 SGHTA and CDR2 FQGTGA.

The chain has TRBV6-1 and TRBJ2-5; 7 nucleotides match TRBD1. CDR3 size: 15 residues. Germline V gene sequence: CDR1 MNHNS, CDR2 SASEGT. V shed 6 bases, J shed 0 bases, and the junction held 7 bases outside the gene matches. Here the CDR3 reads CASRSDREYQETQYF. In DNA form, the CDR3 reads TGTGCCAGCAGATCCGACAGGGAGTACCAAGAGACCCAGTACTTC.

CDR3 bases: TGTGCCAGCAGCCCACAGGGCGGACCCAGCTACGAGCAGTACTTC. Its translation is CASSPQGGPSYEQYF. The chain uses TRBV11-3 and TRBJ2-7, with D possibly being TRBD1 (6 bases). The CDR3 extends over 15 amino acids. Trimming left V 5 bases short and J 3 bases short, with 17 bases between. Germline assignment: CDR1 SGHNT and CDR2 YENEEA.